This paragraph covers one T cell receptor beta chain sequence. This sample is part of a study of blood T cell repertoires in COVID-19. Germline CDR1 is SGHRS and CDR2 is YFSETQ. V was clipped by 4 bases and J by 4 bases, with 24 bases between them. There are 18 residues in the CDR3. Here immunoSEQ multiplex PCR was the method, and the copy in TCRdb shows in-frame clones only, minus some. The data contain around 85,000 clones, around 90% of them singletons. The sample was peripheral blood. This chain links TRBV5-1 with TRBJ2-1, with D maybe TRBD2 (7 bases). The clonotype originates from a woman older than 75 with active or convalescent COVID-19. The CDR3 loop is CASSRGGGGRGGYNEQFF. DNA of the CDR3: TGCGCCAGCAGCCGCGGGGGCGGCGGGAGAGGGGGATACAATGAGCAGTTCTTC. Full variable domain (outside the CDR3, taken from reference TRBV5-1 and TRBJ2-1): KAGVTQTPRYLIKTRGQQVTLSCSPISGHRSVSWYQQTPGQGLQFLFEYFSETQRNKGNFPGRFSGRQFSNSRSEMNVSTLELGDSALYLCASSRGGGGRGGYNEQFFGPGTRLTVL.